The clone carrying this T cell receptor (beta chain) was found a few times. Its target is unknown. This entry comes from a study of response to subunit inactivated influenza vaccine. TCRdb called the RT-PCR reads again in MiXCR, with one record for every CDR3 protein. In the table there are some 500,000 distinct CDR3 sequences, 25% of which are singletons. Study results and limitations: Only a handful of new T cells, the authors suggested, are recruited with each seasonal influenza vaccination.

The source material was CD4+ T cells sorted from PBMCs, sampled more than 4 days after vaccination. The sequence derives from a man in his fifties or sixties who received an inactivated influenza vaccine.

CDR3 in amino acids: CASSLKGRGTDTQYF. CDR3 nucleotides: TGTGCCAGCAGTTTGAAGGGGAGAGGCACAGATACGCAGTATTTT. The chain recombines TRBV12-3 or TRBV12-4 with TRBJ2-3; D could derive from TRBD1 or TRBD2 (5 bases each). There are 15 residues in the CDR3. Trimming shortened V by 3 bases and J by 1 base, and 11 bases separated the two germline ends.